This T cell receptor beta chain was obtained from a study of blood T cell repertoires in COVID-19. Study information: Sites in the United States, Italy and Spain provided acute and convalescent COVID-19 samples. Sample material is recorded as cDNA or gDNA derived from T cells, B-cell-depleted T cells, or PBMCs.

Authors' analysis steps: Reference gene primers were amplified, and this amplification served to estimate nucleated cell counts. Using immunoSEQ multiplex PCR, the repertoire was profiled, and TCRdb retains in-frame clones only, with some absent. The V and J calls and the clone size are those of that table, but D and trimming were determined from the DNA. In the table there are 95,000 to 100,000 clones, more than 75% of which are singletons. The germline V gene encodes CDR1 SGHVS and CDR2 FQNEAQ. The CDR3 contains 17 residues. The ends lost 2 bases at V and 6 bases at J; junction bases unmatched: 12.

The chain carries TRBV7-8 and TRBJ2-1; TRBD2 aligns across 8 bases. The sequenced sample consisted of peripheral blood. This receptor was taken from a woman aged 25 to 45 with acute or convalescent COVID-19. The chain's CDR3 is CASSLYDWGLVFNEQFF. The CDR3 nucleotides are TGTGCCAGCAGCTTATACGACTGGGGACTAGTTTTCAATGAGCAGTTCTTC.